These 7 T cell receptor beta chains share one sample of origin, sequenced in a study of blood T cell repertoires in COVID-19. This table comes from immunoSEQ multiplex PCR, and its TCRdb copy is limited to in-frame clones, with some not included. Among roughly 410,000 clones listed, over 75% were seen once. Sequencing was carried out using peripheral blood. The receptor set was obtained from a woman in her thirties or forties with COVID-19, enrolled during active disease.

V gene TRBV6-2 or TRBV6-3 combines with J gene TRBJ2-1; TRBD1 matches at 9 bases. The V segment lost 0 bases and the J segment 6 bases; nucleotides outside the gene matches: 6. CDR1 is MNHEY, CDR2 SVGEGT, per germline. The CDR3 runs 16 residues. CDR3: CASSYSGQGSSNEQFF. The DNA of the CDR3 is TGTGCCAGCAGTTACTCGGGACAGGGCTCTTCCAATGAGCAGTTCTTC.

The CDR3: CASSLAGVDGGYTF. Here the CDR3 DNA reads TGCGCCAGCAGCTTGGCCGGGGTTGATGGAGGCTACACCTTC. The V and J genes are TRBV5-1 and TRBJ1-2, with unresolved D. Trimming took off 0 bases at V and 8 bases at J, with 14 bases between the two ends. CDR1 SGHRS and CDR2 YFSETQ come from the germline V gene. There are 14 residues in the CDR3. The full variable domain, completed using reference TRBV5-1 and TRBJ1-2, is KAGVTQTPRYLIKTRGQQVTLSCSPISGHRSVSWYQQTPGQGLQFLFEYFSETQRNKGNFPGRFSGRQFSNSRSEMNVSTLELGDSALYLCASSLAGVDGGYTFGSGTRLTVV.

The CDR3, as DNA: TGTGCCAGCAACGAGGGGGCGTACGGCTACACCTTC. This encodes CASNEGAYGYTF. The chain employs TRBV28 and TRBJ1-2; the match to TRBD1 covers 7 bases. V shed 7 bases and J 8 bases; nucleotides not matched to a gene: 7. This CDR3 is built from 12 residues. Germline CDR1 and CDR2: MDHEN and SYDVKM.

The chain uses TRBV27 and TRBJ2-7, with D hard to call. The CDR3 loop spans 13 amino acids. V lost 2 bases and J 1 base, leaving 6 bases between the germline ends. Germline V lookup: CDR1 MNHEY, CDR2 SMNVEV (reference sequence). The CDR3 is CASSLGQSYEQYF. The CDR3 bases are TGTGCCAGCAGTTTAGGGCAGTCCTACGAGCAGTACTTC.

In nucleotides, the CDR3 is TGCGCCAGCAGCCAAGGGGCGGGACAGGCCCTCTCCCCCTATGGCTACACCTTC. The encoded protein is CASSQGAGQALSPYGYTF. V is TRBV4-1 and J is TRBJ1-2; 8 positions agree with TRBD1. With 1 base clipped from V and 4 bases from J, the junction kept 14 bases outside the gene matches. The CDR3 has 18 residues. The germline CDR1 and CDR2 sequences are MGHRA and YSYEKL.

This clone was detected only once. The V call is TRBV3-1 (or the pseudogene TRBV3-2), the J call TRBJ1-6; 7 bases match TRBD1. Germline values: CDR1 LGHDT, CDR2 YNNKEL (reference sequence). The CDR3 is made up of 15 amino acids. The V gene end was trimmed by 4 bases and the J gene end by 7 bases; junction bases not matched to a gene: 7. CDR3 amino acids: CASSRVTGWNSPLHF. CDR3 nucleotides: TGTGCCAGCAGCCGCGTGACAGGGTGGAATTCACCCCTCCACTTT.

This chain joins TRBV4-3 and TRBJ1-4; 10 bases are a match to TRBD1. Germline values: CDR1 LGHNA, CDR2 YSLEER. The CDR3 totals 16 residues. Trimming cost V 3 bases and J 6 bases; bases outside gene matches: 7. Written as DNA, the CDR3 is TGCGCCAGCAGCCACAGAACCGGGACAGGGGATGAAAAACTGTTTTTT. Encoded protein: CASSHRTGTGDEKLFF.